What follows is one T cell receptor beta chain and its context. Per germline, CDR1 SGDLS and CDR2 YYNGEE. J was trimmed by 5 bases and V by 0 bases; bases with no gene match: 17. CDR3 length equals 21 residues. This specimen comes from a study of blood T cell repertoires in COVID-19. Study-wide context: Samples came from the United States, Italy and Spain, spanning acute and convalescent COVID-19. From T cells, B-cell-depleted T cells, or PBMCs came the material, which was cDNA or gDNA.

As originally analysed: Nucleated cell counts were estimated from reference gene primer amplification. Method: immunoSEQ multiplex PCR; TCRdb's copy keeps in-frame clones and lacks some. V, J and clone size are those of that table, while D and trimming were read from the DNA. The sample has 25,000 to 35,000 clones, 80% to 90% seen once. The source is a man older than 75 with acute or convalescent COVID-19. The sample was peripheral blood. The chain uses TRBV9 and TRBJ2-1; TRBD2 agrees at 13 bases. CDR3: CASSVGGHGGLGLAGDNEQFF. CDR3 in DNA: TGTGCCAGCAGCGTAGGTGGACATGGGGGTCTCGGACTAGCGGGGGACAATGAGCAGTTCTTC.